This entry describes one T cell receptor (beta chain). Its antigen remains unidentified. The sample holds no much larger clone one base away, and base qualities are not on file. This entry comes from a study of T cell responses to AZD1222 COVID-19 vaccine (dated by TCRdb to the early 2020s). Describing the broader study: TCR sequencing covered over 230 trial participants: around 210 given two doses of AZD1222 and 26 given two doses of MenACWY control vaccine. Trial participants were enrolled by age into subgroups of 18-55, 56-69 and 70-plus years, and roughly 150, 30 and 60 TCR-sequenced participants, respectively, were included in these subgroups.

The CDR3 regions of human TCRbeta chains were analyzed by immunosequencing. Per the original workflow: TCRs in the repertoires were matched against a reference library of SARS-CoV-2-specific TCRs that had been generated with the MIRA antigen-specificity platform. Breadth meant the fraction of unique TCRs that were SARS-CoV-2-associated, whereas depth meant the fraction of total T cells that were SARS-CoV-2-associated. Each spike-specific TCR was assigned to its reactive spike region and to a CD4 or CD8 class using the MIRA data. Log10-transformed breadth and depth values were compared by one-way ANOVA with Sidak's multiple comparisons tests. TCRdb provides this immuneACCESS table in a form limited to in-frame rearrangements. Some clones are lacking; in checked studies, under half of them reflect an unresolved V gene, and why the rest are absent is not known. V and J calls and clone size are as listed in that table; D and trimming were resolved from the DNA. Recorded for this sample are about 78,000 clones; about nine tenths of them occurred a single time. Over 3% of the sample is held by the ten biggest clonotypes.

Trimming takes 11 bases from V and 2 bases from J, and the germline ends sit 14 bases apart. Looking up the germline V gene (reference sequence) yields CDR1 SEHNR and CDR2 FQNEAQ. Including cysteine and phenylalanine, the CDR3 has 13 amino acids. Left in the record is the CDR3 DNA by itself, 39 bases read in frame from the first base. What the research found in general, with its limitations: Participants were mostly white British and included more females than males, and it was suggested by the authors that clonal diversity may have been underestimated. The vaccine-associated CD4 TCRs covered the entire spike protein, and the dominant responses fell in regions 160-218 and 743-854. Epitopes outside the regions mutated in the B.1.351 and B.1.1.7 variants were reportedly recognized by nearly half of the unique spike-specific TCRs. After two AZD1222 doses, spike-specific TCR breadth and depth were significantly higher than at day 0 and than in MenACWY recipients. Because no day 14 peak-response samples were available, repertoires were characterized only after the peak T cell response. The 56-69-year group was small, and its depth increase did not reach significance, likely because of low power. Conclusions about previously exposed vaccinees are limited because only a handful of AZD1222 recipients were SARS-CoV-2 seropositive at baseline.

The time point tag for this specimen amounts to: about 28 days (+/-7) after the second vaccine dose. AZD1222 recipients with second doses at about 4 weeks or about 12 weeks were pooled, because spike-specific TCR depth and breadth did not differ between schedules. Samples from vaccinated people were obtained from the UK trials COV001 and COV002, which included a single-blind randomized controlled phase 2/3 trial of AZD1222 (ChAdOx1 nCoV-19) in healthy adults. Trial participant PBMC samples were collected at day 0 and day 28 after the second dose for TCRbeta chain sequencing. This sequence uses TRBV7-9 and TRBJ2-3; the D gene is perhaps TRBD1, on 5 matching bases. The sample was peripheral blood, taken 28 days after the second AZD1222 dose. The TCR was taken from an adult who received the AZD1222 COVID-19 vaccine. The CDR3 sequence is CALRQTDTDTQYF. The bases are TGTGCCTTGAGACAGACGGACACAGATACGCAGTATTTT.